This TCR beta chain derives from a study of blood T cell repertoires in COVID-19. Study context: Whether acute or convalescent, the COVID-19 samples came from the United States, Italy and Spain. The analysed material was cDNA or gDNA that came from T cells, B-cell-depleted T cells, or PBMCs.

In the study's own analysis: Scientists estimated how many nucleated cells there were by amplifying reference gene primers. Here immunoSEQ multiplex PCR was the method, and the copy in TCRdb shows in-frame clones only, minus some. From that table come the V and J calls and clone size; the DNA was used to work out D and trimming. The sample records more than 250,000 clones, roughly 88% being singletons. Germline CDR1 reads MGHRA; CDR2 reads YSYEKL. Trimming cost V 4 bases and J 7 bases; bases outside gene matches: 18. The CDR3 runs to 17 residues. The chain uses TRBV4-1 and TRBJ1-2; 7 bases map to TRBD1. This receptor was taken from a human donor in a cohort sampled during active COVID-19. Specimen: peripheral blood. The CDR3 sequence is CASSPLSIRQGQGGYTF. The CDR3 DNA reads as TGCGCCAGCAGCCCGTTATCTATTAGACAGGGCCAGGGTGGCTACACCTTC.